This TCR beta chain was recovered during a study of blood T cell repertoires in COVID-19 (TCRdb year 2020). With regard to the full study: Samples covering the acute and convalescent phases of COVID-19 were provided by collaborators in the United States, Italy and Spain. The material from the prospective study consisted of cDNA or gDNA derived from T cells, B-cell-depleted T cells, or PBMCs. Deeply sampled blood TCRbeta repertoires from subjects exposed to, actively infected with, or recovered from COVID-19 were included in the dataset. The repertoires were released in a freely available public database intended as a resource for research on the immune response to SARS-CoV-2. The samples were drawn from the first 160 participants of the ongoing ImmuneRACE study and from some 1,300 subjects provided by 6 global collaborators. Sample metadata almost always included a de-identified subject ID, COVID-19 status, age in years and sex. Where HLA class I and class II types were available, the types were taken from metadata supplied by the sample provider, not from assay-based typing.

Overall study outcomes, separate from this receptor: Clinical and demographic metadata were provided uncurated, with the amount varying by source and participant.

Another Seattle source contributed samples from volunteer blood donors who had recovered from COVID-19. Collaborating institutions collected whole blood in K2EDTA tubes following their own protocols. For TCRbeta analysis, collaborators shipped samples as frozen whole blood, isolated PBMCs, or DNA extracted from either of those sample types. TCRbeta CDR3 regions were amplified from genomic DNA using the immunoSEQ Assay, a bias-controlled multiplex PCR. The study's own analysis went as follows. The number of nucleated cells in each sample was estimated from the amplification of reference gene primers within the assay. To quantify the absolute abundance of each unique TCRbeta CDR3 rearrangement, sequence reads were collapsed and filtered. For each sample, productive Simpson clonality was calculated as the square root of Simpson's diversity index across productive rearrangements. TCRdb retrieved this table from immuneACCESS and kept in-frame rearrangements only. Not all clones are present; in checked studies, unresolved V genes account for under half, and no reason is known for the remainder. V, J and clone size were drawn from that table, and D and trimming were deduced from the DNA. This sample comprises 110,000 or so clones, 86% of them detected only once. The ten largest clones add up to about 8% of the sample.

Regarding this clone: The target of this receptor is not known. There are no base qualities to consult, and no much larger clone falls within one base.

This clonotype originated in a man in his 70s who had recovered from COVID-19. The sample comprised peripheral blood.

The DNA sequence is TGTGCCAGCAGCCTGCGGACAGGGTGGGAGACCCAGTACTTC. Its protein is CASSLRTGWETQYF. The V and J genes are TRBV7-7 and TRBJ2-5, with TRBD1 identical over 8 junction bases. Spanning cysteine to phenylalanine, the CDR3 consists of 14 amino acids. The only DNA kept is the CDR3, 42 bases in frame from the first base. The germline V gene (reference sequence) sets CDR1 to SSHAT and CDR2 to FNYEAQ. From V the trimming removes 5 bases and from J it removes 5 bases, while the gene matches leave 7 bases of the junction unaccounted for.